This TCR beta chain was obtained from a study of response to subunit inactivated influenza vaccine. Per the germline V gene, CDR1 is MNHEY and CDR2 is SMNVEV (reference sequence). CDR3 length: 14 amino acids. V was clipped by 3 bases and J by 5 bases; unmatched bases: 4. TCRdb re-called the RT-PCR reads with MiXCR, one entry per CDR3 protein. The sample shows 150,000 to 200,000 distinct CDR3 sequences, approximately 12% of them seen only once. This clonotype was counted ten times or more. These same data were also listed under a study on T cells expressing NK-cell markers. In that study: In generating TCR beta cDNA, 5'RACE template switching with UMIs was used.

The sample in question was CD8+ T cells sorted from PBMCs, obtained 11 to 12 days after vaccination. This sequence joins TRBV27 and TRBJ2-7, with 10 bases aligning to TRBD1. The sequence was collected from a man aged 50 to 60 who received an inactivated influenza vaccine. For the CDR3, the DNA is TGTGCCAGCAGTTTCGCGGGACAGGGGAACGAGCAGTACTTC. Protein product: CASSFAGQGNEQYF.